Listed below are T cell receptor beta chains from one sample, sequenced in a study of T-cell reconstitution after alpha-beta-depleted transplantation in children. Using its own MiXCR run on the PCR reads, TCRdb lists one record per CDR3 protein. Altogether about 540,000 distinct CDR3 sequences are present, approximately 16% being singletons, with the ten largest covering 3% to 4%. The sequences come from PBMCs from the stem cell graft donor, collected from the stem cell graft. Every receptor here comes from a human donor who donated a stem cell graft to a child with acute lymphoblastic leukemia. The CDR3 runs from the conserved cysteine through the conserved F or W. Fields, in order: V gene, J gene, clone size, D gene, CDR3 protein, CDR3 DNA. D genes are given only for firm matches. Some rows mark clone size as missing; the rest say once, few, many or name a class of expanded clone.

>TRBV19|TRBJ2-3|NA|NA
CASSMVPVDDRDTQYF
TGTGCCAGTAGTATGGTCCCGGTGGATGACAGGGATACGCAGTATTTT
>TRBV25-1|TRBJ2-7|few|TRBD2
CASSGTSLVFSYEQYF
TGTGCCAGCAGTGGGACTAGCCTAGTGTTCTCCTACGAGCAGTACTTC
>TRBV18|TRBJ2-7|NA|TRBD2
CASSRTSGTYEQYF
TGTGCCAGCTCAAGAACTAGCGGGACCTACGAGCAGTACTTC
>TRBV12-3/TRBV12-4|TRBJ2-4|few|NA
CASSLGTMGIQYF
TGTGCCAGCAGTTTAGGGACCATGGGCATTCAGTACTTC
>TRBV6-2/TRBV6-3|TRBJ2-1|NA|TRBD2
CASSYSPIAGGLAEQFF
TGTGCCAGCAGTTACTCCCCCATAGCGGGAGGGCTCGCTGAGCAGTTCTTC
>TRBV27|TRBJ2-1|NA|TRBD1
CASRSWDRGYNEQFF
TGTGCCAGCAGGAGCTGGGACAGGGGGTACAATGAGCAGTTCTTC
>TRBV27|TRBJ1-2|NA|TRBD1
CASSASRGLGYTF
TGTGCCAGCAGTGCTAGTAGGGGGCTTGGCTACACCTTC
>TRBV20-1|TRBJ1-1|NA|NA
CSARHSQGYTEAFF
TGCAGTGCTAGGCACTCACAGGGCTACACTGAAGCTTTCTTT
>TRBV9|TRBJ2-7|NA|NA
CASSEGGVDHEQYF
TGTGCCAGCAGCGAGGGGGGGGTTGATCACGAGCAGTACTTC
>TRBV27|TRBJ1-1|NA|NA
CASSSVGGYGYTEAFF
TGTGCCAGCAGTTCAGTGGGGGGGTATGGGTACACTGAAGCTTTCTTT
>TRBV15|TRBJ1-2|NA|NA
CATSRGRGPNYGYTF
TGTGCCACCAGCAGAGGGAGGGGTCCTAACTATGGCTACACCTTC
>TRBV5-5|TRBJ2-7|NA|NA
CASRLIGTVEQYF
TGTGCCAGCAGGCTGATCGGGACTGTAGAGCAGTACTTC
>TRBV29-1|TRBJ1-3|NA|NA
CSVAAWSSGNTIYF
TGCAGCGTTGCTGCCTGGAGCTCTGGAAACACCATATATTTT
>TRBV7-2|TRBJ1-2|NA|TRBD1
CASSSGQGGIYGYTF
TGTGCCAGCAGCTCCGGACAGGGGGGGATCTATGGCTACACCTTC
>TRBV5-6|TRBJ2-5|NA|NA
CASSPAGEYQETQYF
TGTGCCAGCAGTCCAGCGGGTGAATACCAAGAGACCCAGTACTTC
>TRBV6-6|TRBJ2-7|NA|NA
CASTPKGAYEQYF
TGTGCCAGCACGCCGAAGGGGGCCTACGAGCAGTACTTC
>TRBV29-1|TRBJ2-3|few|TRBD2
CSVEGASGSLGTDTQYF
TGCAGCGTTGAAGGGGCTAGCGGGAGTCTCGGCACAGATACGCAGTATTTT
>TRBV4-1|TRBJ2-7|NA|TRBD2
CASSQVAGRHEQYF
TGCGCCAGCAGCCAAGTAGCGGGGAGACACGAGCAGTACTTC
>TRBV2|TRBJ1-5|few|TRBD1
CASSFTSGGRGQPQHF
TGTGCCAGCAGTTTTACTTCAGGGGGGAGGGGACAGCCCCAGCATTTT
>TRBV6-5|TRBJ1-5|NA|TRBD1
CASSYQGTGSNQPQHF
TGTGCCAGCAGTTACCAGGGGACAGGGAGCAATCAGCCCCAGCATTTT
>TRBV30|TRBJ2-1|few|NA
CAWASGTYREQFF
TGTGCCTGGGCCTCCGGGACATATCGTGAGCAGTTCTTC
>TRBV6-1|TRBJ2-3|few|TRBD2
CASRIAGGIFTDTQYF
TGTGCCAGCAGAATAGCGGGAGGGATCTTCACAGATACGCAGTATTTT
>TRBV5-1|TRBJ2-7|NA|TRBD1
CASSLEAGGLYEQYF
TGCGCCAGCAGCTTGGAGGCAGGGGGTTTATACGAGCAGTACTTC
>TRBV20-1|TRBJ2-2|NA|NA
CSASVENANTGELFF
TGCAGTGCTAGTGTGGAAAACGCGAACACCGGGGAGCTGTTTTTT
>TRBV20-1|TRBJ2-1|NA|NA
CSASYRYNEQFF
TGCAGTGCTAGCTACCGTTACAATGAGCAGTTCTTC
>TRBV6-5|TRBJ1-2|few|TRBD1
CASSYRGQGRGYTF
TGTGCCAGCAGTTACCGGGGACAGGGCCGAGGCTACACCTTC
>TRBV4-1|TRBJ2-1|NA|NA
CASSPLGPRFYNEQFF
TGCGCCAGCAGCCCCTTAGGGCCCCGATTCTACAATGAGCAGTTCTTC
>TRBV10-3|TRBJ2-1|few|NA
CAISGQGNEQFF
TGTGCCATCAGTGGGCAGGGGAATGAGCAGTTCTTC
>TRBV9|TRBJ2-7|few|TRBD1
CASSVTGTGVDEQYF
TGTGCCAGCAGCGTTACCGGGACAGGGGTGGACGAGCAGTACTTC
>TRBV3-1|TRBJ1-1|once|TRBD1
CASSPFQGGTEAFF
TGTGCCAGCAGCCCCTTTCAGGGGGGCACTGAAGCTTTCTTT
>TRBV27|TRBJ2-7|NA|NA
CASSLQGNGLEQYF
TGTGCCAGCAGTTTACAGGGTAATGGCCTCGAGCAGTACTTC